A single sample is the source of the 10 T cell receptor beta chains below, sequenced in a study of T-cell memory formation after mild COVID-19. One entry per CDR3 protein, called by TCRdb with MiXCR from the 5' RACE reads. The repertoire holds under 700,000 distinct CDR3 sequences, over 20% seen once, with roughly an eighth in the top ten. The sequenced material came from PBMCs or a T cell subset sorted from them (not recorded which). The receptors were sampled from an adult woman who had mild COVID-19 (a few samples of this study predate the infection). Cell type and time point are not known.

The chain joins TRBV7-6 to TRBJ2-1; D not certain. This CDR3 comprises 14 residues. Germline lookup yields CDR1 SGHVS and CDR2 FNYEAQ. Trimming took off 2 bases at V and 6 bases at J, with 11 bases between the two ends. As DNA, the CDR3 is TGTGCCAGCAGCTTATTATTCTCGGGCAATGAGCAGTTCTTC. Translating gives CASSLLFSGNEQFF.

This clonotype is deemed medium-sized (0.01 to 0.1%). No DNA is shown, since the ends of the CDR3 on it are uncertain; the CDR3 is the one TCRdb lists. This chain uses TRBV3-2 with TRBJ2-1; no DNA check was done on the table's D call, TRBD1. TRBV3-2 is termed a pseudogene. The CDR3 extends over 16 residues, inclusive of both ends. The CDR3 loop is CASSQFGQGAYNEQFF.

The chain uses TRBV27 and TRBJ2-5, with D perhaps given as TRBD1 or TRBD2 (7 bases each). V was cut by 2 bases and J by 3 bases, with 13 bases left in between. CDR1 and CDR2 (germline): MNHEY, SMNVEV (reference sequence). This CDR3 is 15 amino acids long. The CDR3 loop reads CASSLLAGGEETQYF. Here the CDR3 DNA reads TGTGCCAGCAGTTTACTGGCAGGGGGGGAAGAGACCCAGTACTTC.

This clonotype was observed a handful of times. This chain links TRBV29-1 with TRBJ1-2; D not certain. Trimming took off 5 bases at V and 0 bases at J, with 10 bases between the two ends. This CDR3 is built from 13 residues. From germline, CDR1 is SQVTM and CDR2 ANQGSEA. The CDR3 loop is CSVIGQSNYGYTF. The DNA of the CDR3 is TGCAGCGTTATTGGCCAATCTAACTATGGCTACACCTTC.

This rearrangement joins TRBV5-1 to TRBJ1-1, with TRBD1 as a possible D gene (5 bases). Germline V gene data show CDR1 as SGHRS and CDR2 as YFSETQ. CDR3 length equals 15 residues. Trimming shortened V by 4 bases and J by 0 bases, and 13 bases separated the two germline ends. The CDR3 is CASSGGGDLNTEAFF. DNA for the CDR3: TGCGCCAGCAGCGGAGGCGGGGACCTGAACACTGAAGCTTTCTTT.

This clonotype has more than one count but fewer than ten. This sequence joins TRBV11-2 and TRBJ2-2, with a possible D match to TRBD2 (7 bases). This CDR3 comprises 19 residues. The germline V gene has CDR1 SGHAT and CDR2 FQNNGV. Between the trimmed V and J ends, which lost 4 bases and 0 bases, there was a span of 21 bases. The CDR3 nucleotides read TGTGCCAGCAGCTCTCCCCGAGGGGGGGGGCGGTCGAACACCGGGGAGCTGTTTTTT. Protein: CASSSPRGGGRSNTGELFF.

This clonotype turned up a few times. The chain joins TRBV2 to TRBJ1-6; no clear D. The CDR3 contains 14 residues. The germline V gene encodes CDR1 SNHLY and CDR2 FYNNEI. Trimming removed 5 bases from V and 5 bases from J, with 10 bases in between. In DNA form, the CDR3 reads TGTGCCAGCAGTCAACGTGGGAATAATTCACCCCTCCACTTT. Its translation is CASSQRGNNSPLHF. Looking up the rest from reference TRBV2 and TRBJ1-6 gives the full variable domain: EPEVTQTPSHQVTQMGQEVILRCVPISNHLYFYWYRQILGQKVEFLVSFYNNEISEKSEIFDDQFSVERPDGSNFTLKIRSTKLEDSAMYFCASSQRGNNSPLHFGNGTRLTVT.

At least ten counts were recorded for this clonotype. The chain links TRBV7-2 to TRBJ1-1; the match to TRBD1 covers 7 bases. CDR3 length equals 15 residues. V lost 6 bases to trimming and J lost 1 base; unmatched junction nucleotides: 8. CDR1 and CDR2 (germline): SGHTA, FQGNSA. CDR3 region: CASRDGQVQNTEAFF. The CDR3 DNA reads as TGTGCCAGCAGGGATGGACAGGTTCAGAACACTGAAGCTTTCTTT. Drawing the rest from reference TRBV7-2 and TRBJ1-1, the complete variable domain is GAGVSQSPSNKVTEKGKDVELRCDPISGHTALYWYRQSLGQGLEFLIYFQGNSAPDKSGLPSDRFSAERTGGSVSTLTIQRTQQEDSAVYLCASRDGQVQNTEAFFGQGTRLTVV.

This clonotype has just a few counts. This chain connects TRBV7-9 to TRBJ2-1, with D uncertain. The CDR3 spans 16 residues. Germline-derived CDR1 and CDR2 are SEHNR and FQNEAQ (reference sequence). The V gene lost 4 bases and the J gene lost 4 bases, with 17 bases spanning the gap. The CDR3 DNA follows: TGTGCCAGCAGCTCCCCCCTAGGACCATCGTACAATGAGCAGTTCTTC. Amino acid sequence: CASSSPLGPSYNEQFF.

This clonotype was counted only a few times. DNA for the CDR3: TGTGCCAGCAGCTTAGGACACCGCTATCACATCACAGATACGCAGTATTTT. This translates into CASSLGHRYHITDTQYF. The chain has TRBV13 and TRBJ2-3; D gene unclear. The V gene's germline CDR1 is PRHDT and CDR2 FYEKMQ (reference sequence). With 0 bases removed from V and 2 bases from J, the gap between germline ends came to 15 bases. CDR3 length equals 17 residues.